This T cell receptor (beta chain) originates from a study of T cells in Graves' hyperthyroidism and ophthalmopathy (dated by TCRdb to about 2019). General notes on the study: Peripheral blood samples were taken at initial diagnosis, before any treatment was given. To identify distinguishing TCR V-J signatures, a discovery cohort of about 100 patients was used, comprising 40 to 45 with Graves' ophthalmopathy and some 60 with stable Graves' hyperthyroidism. An independent validation cohort of around 20 hyperthyroidism patients and approximately 15 patients who later progressed to ophthalmopathy tested prospective prediction of ophthalmopathy. The roughly 100 discovery patients were divided at random into training and test sets in a 7:3 ratio. The study also compared thyroid tissue and blood T-cell repertoires from a handful of Graves' hyperthyroidism patients. Following sampling, methimazole starting at 30 mg daily was given to hyperthyroidism patients, and high-dose intravenous methylprednisolone was given to ophthalmopathy patients. The paper reports TCR Vbeta CDR3 sequencing of approximately 130 peripheral blood samples: under 45 ophthalmopathy, about 75 hyperthyroidism and about 17 progressor patients. The paper's findings and limits, for the study overall: Most expanded thyroid clonotypes (frequency above 0.001) were also found in blood, which suggests that blood repertoires may mirror thyroid immune responses. In validation, the model predicted progression to ophthalmopathy with just under 71% sensitivity and less than 80% specificity, a median of 6.5 months before onset. Sample size was not statistically predetermined, and investigators were not blinded to group allocation. In cross-validation, a model built on a 13 V-J signature told ophthalmopathy apart from stable hyperthyroidism with about 90% sensitivity and around 81% specificity, and in testing the same model reached 80%/75%.

The CDR3 numbers 14 residues from cysteine through phenylalanine. Only the CDR3 part of the read is kept: 42 bases, read in frame from the first base. CDR1 and CDR2, per the germline V gene (reference sequence), are MNHEY and SMNVEV. The junction shows trimming of 6 bases on V and 5 bases on J, plus 17 bases between the germline ends. This clonotype was counted at least ten times. Its specific antigen is unknown. No clone much larger than this one lies a single base away; base qualities are absent. Amplification of TCR beta CDR3 regions was carried out from RNA transcripts. A first-round RT-PCR of the TCR CDR3 used the HTBI primer set with the Qiagen OneStep RT-PCR kit. A second multiplex PCR round built the libraries, followed by size selection and purification. Libraries were sequenced paired-end with 100 bp reads on an Illumina HiSeq2000. The authors' pipeline ran thus. SOAPnuke was used to process the raw data, throwing out any read that contained adapters or uncalled bases, had a mean Phred below 15, or lacked an exact constant-primer or identifier match. COPE v1.2.5 was used to merge high-quality paired reads, and clonotypes were defined as unique nucleotide sequences. MiTCR v1.1 was used to align clonotypes to the IMGT TRBV, TRBD and TRBJ reference segments. The analysis was restricted to V-J combinations with a frequency above 0.0001, which together covered approximately 99% of the repertoires. The TCS score was defined as the ratio of F50 (clonal expansion) to E x V (chaos), calculated using BLOSUM62-based TCRdist between CDR3 peptides within each V-J. Welch's t-statistics and random forest reduced fewer than 550 V-J features to 10 to 15, which were used in a naive Bayes classifier (R e1071). The raw public reads went through TCRdb reprocessing: fastp at Q25, MiXCR clone calling, in-frame beta chains kept. Each entry merges the rows of one CDR3 protein and shows their most common DNA and genes. TCRdb assigned the V and J calls; the authors' analysis was not used. The table for this sample lists about 420,000 distinct CDR3 sequences; around 14% of them were counted only once. The ten largest clonotypes hold around an eighth of the sample.

Stable Graves' hyperthyroidism was defined as the absence of progression to ophthalmopathy over 18 months of follow-up. Hyperthyroidism patients were newly diagnosed, had a disease duration of under 2 months, and were aged 18 to 65 years. Any patient with an uncontrolled infection, another autoimmune disease, pregnancy or lactation was excluded. Diagnoses relied on clinical symptoms, serum thyroxine and TRAb, thyroid ultrasound and orbital computed tomography. Ficoll-Paque density gradient centrifugation was used to isolate PBMCs from 9.5 to 10 ml of fresh peripheral blood. Total RNA was extracted with Trizol reagent, and quality was checked on an Agilent 2100 Bioanalyzer.

The chain joins TRBV27 to TRBJ2-7, with the D gene tentatively TRBD1 or TRBD2, based on 5 matching bases in each. Material for sequencing was blood. This TCR was recovered from a woman younger than 30 with Graves' hyperthyroidism. The CDR3 protein is CASRKRDGPHEQYF. DNA sequence: TGTGCCAGCAGAAAAAGGGACGGACCCCACGAGCAGTACTTC.